Below are 14 T cell receptor beta chains sequenced from a single sample in a study of T cell repertoires in cytomegalovirus infection (dated by TCRdb to between 2018 and 2020). Sequencer: Illumina HiSeq 1500. TCRdb ran its own pipeline on the public reads, namely fastp trimming at Q25 and MiXCR clone calling, and kept in-frame beta chains. CDR3 protein duplicates are merged, each entry listing the most common genes and DNA. The sample table shows a few hundred thousand distinct CDR3 sequences, and around 25% are seen once. Approximately 12% of the sample lies in the top ten. Sample treatment or condition, as interpreted from the label and publication: in vitro stimulation with specific CMV peptide epitopes to enrich CMV-specific T cells. No cognate antigen is known for these TCRs. Sequences were derived from cultured PBMCs, sampled from culture after CMV antigen stimulation. Source of these receptors: a human donor in good health (CMV status not recorded). Some clones in this sample may be carry-over from other donors' samples.

This clonotype occurred many times. The chain employs TRBV7-2 and TRBJ2-4; TRBD2 matches 14 bases. The CDR3 runs to 16 residues. The J segment lost 9 bases and the V segment lost 4 bases, leaving 8 bases of the junction unmatched. Germline CDR1 is SGHTA and CDR2 is FQGNSA. The DNA of the CDR3 is TGTGCCAGCAGCTCGGGACTAGCGGGAGTCCGGGCCATTCAGTACTTC. Amino acids: CASSSGLAGVRAIQYF.

This clonotype was recorded a few times. This chain uses TRBV11-2 with TRBJ2-7; D gene unclear. Germline lookup yields CDR1 SGHAT and CDR2 FQNNGV. The CDR3 spans 15 residues. V lost 0 bases to trimming and J lost 3 bases, with 12 bases between them. For the CDR3, the DNA is TGTGCCAGCAGCTTAGATGGGATCGACGACTACGAGCAGTACGTC. This translates into CASSLDGIDDYEQYV.

The chain is built from TRBV30 and TRBJ2-6, with D possibly being TRBD2 (5 bases). V was clipped by 2 bases and J by 4 bases, with 15 bases between them. The CDR3 sequence is 16 residues long. Germline V gives CDR1 GTSNPN, CDR2 SVGIG (reference sequence). The CDR3: CAWSSQTGIGANVLTF. The CDR3 DNA follows: TGTGCCTGGAGTTCCCAGACCGGGATAGGGGCCAACGTCCTGACTTTC. Full variable domain (missing parts from reference TRBV30 and TRBJ2-6): SQTIHQWPATLVQPVGSPLSLECTVEGTSNPNLYWYRQAAGRGLQLLFYSVGIGQISSEVPQNLSASRPQDRQFILSSKKLLLSDSGFYLCAWSSQTGIGANVLTFGAGSRLTVL.

In this sample, this clonotype turned up a few times. The rearrangement uses TRBV10-3 and TRBJ2-3, with D possibly being TRBD1 (5 bases). CDR1 ENHRY and CDR2 SYGVKD come from the germline V gene. V was pared by 8 bases and J by 2 bases, with 11 bases between. The CDR3 runs to 13 residues. The DNA for the CDR3 is TGTGCCATCGGGGCGGACCCCACAGATACGCAGTATTTT. Translation: CAIGADPTDTQYF.

This clonotype was seen many times. The chain joins TRBV6-1 to TRBJ2-2; no firm D call. The CDR3 has 14 amino acids. Deletions cut 4 bases from V and 6 bases from J, with 12 bases between. Germline V gives CDR1 MNHNS, CDR2 SASEGT. CDR3 DNA: TGTGCCAGCAGTGGTTTAATAGGATCCGGGGAGCTGTTTTTT. This codes for CASSGLIGSGELFF.

This clonotype occurred a few times. The chain combines TRBV4-3 with TRBJ1-4; TRBD1 aligns across 9 bases. The CDR3 extends over 16 amino acids. The ends lost 1 base at V and 7 bases at J; junction bases unmatched: 7. CDR1 is LGHNA, CDR2 YSLEER, per germline. The chain's CDR3 is CASSQALQGAGEKLFF. The CDR3 DNA reads TGCGCCAGCAGCCAAGCACTACAGGGGGCGGGTGAAAAACTGTTTTTT.

This clonotype was counted between two and nine times. The gene calls are TRBV7-6 and TRBJ2-1; D ambiguous. Trimming shortened V by 5 bases and J by 5 bases, and 13 bases separated the two germline ends. CDR1 is SGHVS and CDR2 is FNYEAQ in the germline V gene. The CDR3 is 14 amino acids. Written as DNA, the CDR3 is TGTGCCAGCAGCCGTCCCGCTGAAAACAATGAGCAGTTCTTC. The encoded protein is CASSRPAENNEQFF.

This clonotype has just a few counts. The junction differs from germline at one of its ends, possibly a read error. The chain joins TRBV4-1 to TRBJ2-7; D is undetermined. The CDR3 has 14 residues. Germline V CDR1 and CDR2: MGHRA, YSYEKL. Here the CDR3 DNA reads TGTGCCAGCAGCCAAGGCGGTAAGACGAAAGAGCAGTACTTC. It is translated as CASSQGGKTKEQYF.

The chain carries TRBV6-6 and TRBJ2-4; D gene ambiguous. The length of the CDR3 is 11 residues. Germline loops: CDR1 MNHNY, CDR2 SVGAGI (reference sequence). V was cut by 3 bases and J by 11 bases, with 8 bases left in between. CDR3 region: CASSYGSLQYF. As DNA, the CDR3 is TGTGCCAGCAGTTATGGGTCTCTTCAGTACTTC.

The chain carries TRBV9 and TRBJ2-5; possible D gene TRBD2, 7 bases. The length of the CDR3 is 13 residues. Germline V gene lookup returns CDR1 SGDLS and CDR2 YYNGEE. With 4 bases removed from V and 5 bases from J, the gap between germline ends came to 12 bases. CDR3 protein: CASSSEGGETQYF. The CDR3 DNA is TGTGCCAGCAGCTCAGAGGGGGGGGAGACCCAGTACTTC.

This clonotype was seen only a few times. This rearrangement joins TRBV6-5 to TRBJ2-7, with D unclear. V was shortened by 10 bases and J by 2 bases, with 12 bases between the two germline ends. CDR1 and CDR2 from the germline V gene are MNHEY and SVGAGI. This CDR3 has 12 amino acids. In nucleotides, the CDR3 is TGTGCCACTCTTGACACAACCTACGAGCAGTACTTC. Translated: CATLDTTYEQYF.

The V and J genes are TRBV28 and TRBJ1-1; 10 bases fit TRBD1. Germline trimming cut 6 bases from V and 4 bases from J; bases unmatched to any gene: 11. CDR3 length equals 16 residues. Germline V gene data show CDR1 as MDHEN and CDR2 as SYDVKM. CDR3 sequence (DNA): TGTGCCAGCAGCCGACAGGGGGCAGGTCGAGGCACTGAAGCTTTCTTT. Translated, it gives CASSRQGAGRGTEAFF.

This clonotype was counted at least ten times. The chain couples TRBV20-1 to TRBJ1-2; 7 bases line up with TRBD1. V was clipped by 4 bases and J by 8 bases; unmatched bases: 13. CDR1 is DFQATT, CDR2 SNEGSKA, per germline (reference sequence). The CDR3 spans 14 residues. The chain's CDR3 is CSATPSVRGMGYTF. DNA for the CDR3: TGCAGTGCTACACCCAGCGTCAGGGGGATGGGCTACACCTTC.

This clonotype was picked up a small number of times. This chain links TRBV6-6 with TRBJ1-2; tentatively, D is TRBD1 (5 bases). Germline loops: CDR1 MNHNY, CDR2 SVGAGI (reference sequence). V was clipped by 6 bases and J by 8 bases, with 13 bases between them. The CDR3 is 12 residues long. The CDR3 region has the DNA TGTGCCAGCAGCCAGAGGGGCGCAGGCTACACCTTC. Its protein product is CASSQRGAGYTF.